Following are 6 T cell receptor beta chains from one sample sequenced in a study of T-cell memory formation after mild COVID-19. TCRdb fed the 5' RACE reads into MiXCR, producing one record per CDR3 protein. Of about 27,000 distinct CDR3 sequences listed, just under 7.5% are singletons. The sample consisted of PBMCs or a T cell subset sorted from them (not recorded which). The source is an adult woman who had mild COVID-19 (a few samples of this study predate the infection). Cell type and time point are not known.

This clonotype appeared many times. This chain links TRBV4-1 with TRBJ1-1; perhaps TRBD1 as D (5 bases). The CDR3 is 15 amino acids. V dropped 0 bases and J dropped 4 bases, with 12 bases sitting between them. Germline V lookup: CDR1 MGHRA, CDR2 YSYEKL. This CDR3 reads CASSQDRGGATEAFF. The CDR3 nucleotides read TGCGCCAGCAGCCAAGATCGGGGCGGGGCCACTGAAGCTTTCTTT.

This clonotype was observed many times. The chain couples TRBV6-2 or TRBV6-3 to TRBJ2-7; no clear D gene. The germline V gene encodes CDR1 MNHEY and CDR2 SVGEGT. This CDR3 has 13 residues. The V and J ends lost 0 bases and 3 bases respectively, with 6 bases between them. The CDR3 nucleotides are TGTGCCAGCAGTTACTCCGACAACTACGAGCAGTACTTC. Translation: CASSYSDNYEQYF.

This clonotype was seen many times. The chain recombines TRBV2 with TRBJ1-2; D call uncertain. Germline-derived CDR1 and CDR2 are SNHLY and FYNNEI. The germline V and J ends were trimmed by 7 bases and 4 bases, with 13 bases remaining between them. The CDR3 loop spans 13 amino acids. CDR3 nucleotides: TGTGCCAGCAACCATGCCCTAGGCTATGGCTACACCTTC. Encoded protein: CASNHALGYGYTF.

This clonotype was found many times. The chain employs TRBV7-9 and TRBJ2-7; 7 bases map to TRBD2. J lost 2 bases, V lost 5 bases, and 18 bases had no gene match. This CDR3 comprises 18 residues. CDR1 and CDR2 from the germline V gene are SEHNR and FQNEAQ (reference sequence). The CDR3 region is CASSRGDPFALLTYEQYF. CDR3 nucleotides: TGTGCCAGCAGCCGGGGGGACCCCTTCGCCTTGCTAACCTACGAGCAGTACTTC.

V is TRBV7-8 and J is TRBJ2-3; D gene ambiguous. Trimming took 1 base from V and 3 from J, leaving 14 bases between them. The CDR3 covers 16 residues. The V gene's germline CDR1 is SGHVS and CDR2 FQNEAQ. CDR3: CASSLGAGVGTDTQYF. The DNA of the CDR3 is TGTGCCAGCAGCTTAGGTGCTGGAGTAGGTACAGATACGCAGTATTTT.

This clonotype was seen many times. The V gene is TRBV7-3, the J gene TRBJ2-3; D is uncertain. CDR3 length: 14 amino acids. Germline V gives CDR1 SGHTA, CDR2 FQGTGA. Trimming removed 4 bases at V and 0 bases at J, with 8 bases between. CDR3 DNA: TGTGCCAGCAGCTATATTTCTAGCACAGATACGCAGTATTTT. Protein sequence: CASSYISSTDTQYF.